The clone carrying this T cell receptor (beta chain) was recorded only once. Its antigen is unidentified. Germline loops: CDR1 SGDLS, CDR2 YYNGEE. V was trimmed by 4 bases and J by 0 bases, leaving 11 bases between them. CDR3 size: 15 residues. The sample belongs to a study of shared clonotypes between healthy human individuals. The study, taken as a whole, reports: Larger estimated richness was generally seen in naive subsets than in memory subsets.

Some clones are missing from TCRdb's copy, which holds only in-frame ones; the method was immunoSEQ multiplex PCR. Found here are some 1.4 million clones, over 95% of them singletons; the top ten hold roughly 1.2%. The rearrangement uses TRBV9 and TRBJ2-1; D may be TRBD1 (5 bases). This clonotype was sampled from a man aged 30 to 45 in good health. Specimen: naive CD4+ T cells sorted from blood. Subset in this sample: CD45RA+ positively selected. CDR3 in amino acids: CASSIRGDSYNEQFF. DNA for the CDR3: TGTGCCAGCAGCATAAGGGGCGACTCCTACAATGAGCAGTTCTTC.